This paragraph reports one T cell receptor (beta chain). Its antigen remains unknown. This CDR3 comprises 15 residues. Germline values: CDR1 LNHDA, CDR2 SQIVND (reference sequence). V was shortened by 4 bases and J by 4 bases, with 13 bases between the two germline ends. This record comes from a study of OX40 agonist ivuxolimab in advanced cancers. Study-level background: Two cutaneous melanoma patients and one hepatocellular carcinoma patient, three in all, had partial responses. Overall study results and limits: Averaging showed that CD8+ T cells had more expanded clones than CD4+ did.

Repertoires were generated with immunoSEQ multiplex PCR, while TCRdb's copy carries only in-frame clones and drops some. The repertoire has approximately 70,000 clones, about nine tenths of them found once; the top ten carry nearly 8.5%. This clonotype was sampled from an adult with an advanced solid tumor such as melanoma, head and neck, liver or kidney cancer. The source material was CD4+ or CD8+ T cells sorted from blood, sampled in a trial of the OX40 agonist ivuxolimab. This chain links TRBV19 with TRBJ1-4, with D perhaps matching TRBD1 (5 bases). This chain's CDR3 is CASSSGTVGNEKLFF. As DNA, the CDR3 is TGTGCCAGTAGTAGCGGGACGGTGGGTAATGAAAAACTGTTTTTT.